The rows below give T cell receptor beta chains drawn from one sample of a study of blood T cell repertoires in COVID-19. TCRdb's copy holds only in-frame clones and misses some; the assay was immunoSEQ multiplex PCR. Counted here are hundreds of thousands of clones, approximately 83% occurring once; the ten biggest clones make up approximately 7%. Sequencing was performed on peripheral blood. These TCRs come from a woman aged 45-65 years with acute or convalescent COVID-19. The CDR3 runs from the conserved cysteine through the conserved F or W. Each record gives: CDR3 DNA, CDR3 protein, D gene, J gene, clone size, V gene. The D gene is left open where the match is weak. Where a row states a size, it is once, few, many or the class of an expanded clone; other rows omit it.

TGTGCCAGCAGTTCAGCGGGGCAAGAGACCCAGTACTTC,CASSSAGQETQYF,TRBD2,TRBJ2-5,-,TRBV3-1/TRBV3-2
TGCGCCAGCAGCTCAGGACAGGGGGAAGAGACCCAGTACTTC,CASSSGQGEETQYF,TRBD1,TRBJ2-5,-,TRBV5-1
TGTGCCAGCAGCAGAACGAGGGCGCTGGACGAGCAGTACTTC,CASSRTRALDEQYF,-,TRBJ2-7,few,TRBV7-8
TGTGCAAGTCGCTTACTGGGACAGAGCCCACCCTACGAGCAGTACTTC,CASRLLGQSPPYEQYF,-,TRBJ2-7,-,TRBV12-2
TGTGCCAGCAGTCGTGACAGGGGGCTTGGAAACACCATATATTTT,CASSRDRGLGNTIYF,TRBD1,TRBJ1-3,-,TRBV6-5
TGCAGTGCTAGTGCAGGGTTTCGACAGCCCCAGCATTTT,CSASAGFRQPQHF,-,TRBJ1-5,once,TRBV20-1
TGCGCCAGCAGCCGACCGGGACAGGAGGACCTCTATGGCTACACCTTC,CASSRPGQEDLYGYTF,TRBD1,TRBJ1-2,-,TRBV4-3
TGTGCCAGCCCCCCGCCGGGGGGCACAGATACGCAGTATTTT,CASPPPGGTDTQYF,-,TRBJ2-3,once,TRBV5-6
TGTGCCAGCAGCTTGGAACTAGCGGTTAGCACAGATACGCAGTATTTT,CASSLELAVSTDTQYF,TRBD2,TRBJ2-3,-,TRBV5-5
TGTGCCAGTAGTCTCCAGGGCAATCAGCCCCAGCATTTT,CASSLQGNQPQHF,-,TRBJ1-5,-,TRBV19
TGTGCCACCAGTGCCGGGACTATTACCGGGGAGCTGTTTTTT,CATSAGTITGELFF,TRBD2,TRBJ2-2,-,TRBV24-1
TGTGCCAGCAGTTTCAAGGACAGGCGGGACACCGGGGAGCTGTTTTTT,CASSFKDRRDTGELFF,TRBD1,TRBJ2-2,-,TRBV27
TGTGCCAGCAGCTTTTCGTCGACAGAAACCGGGGAGCTGTTTTTT,CASSFSSTETGELFF,-,TRBJ2-2,-,TRBV9
TGCAGCGTTGGGGGACTAGCGGCTAGCACAGATACGCAGTATTTT,CSVGGLAASTDTQYF,TRBD2,TRBJ2-3,few,TRBV29-1
TGTGCCAGCAGCCAGTCAGGGGTGCTTTACGAAAAACTGTTTTTT,CASSQSGVLYEKLFF,-,TRBJ1-4,-,TRBV7-9
TGTGCCTGGAGTCGACAGGGGGCGCGGGGTGAAAAACTGTTTTTT,CAWSRQGARGEKLFF,TRBD1,TRBJ1-4,-,TRBV30
TGTGCCAGCAGCCCGAGCGGTAAAGGGCTGAGGGAGCAGTACTTC,CASSPSGKGLREQYF,-,TRBJ2-7,-,TRBV3-1/TRBV3-2
TGCGCCAGCAGCGTCTCCGGGACAGGGGTCTCCTCTGGAAACACCATATATTTT,CASSVSGTGVSSGNTIYF,TRBD1,TRBJ1-3,-,TRBV5-1
TGCGCCAGCAGCTTGGCTTCGTTCGAGACCCAGTACTTC,CASSLASFETQYF,-,TRBJ2-5,few,TRBV5-1
TGTGCCAGCAACTTAATCCGGACAGATCTCTATGGCTACACCTTC,CASNLIRTDLYGYTF,-,TRBJ1-2,-,TRBV7-2
TGTGCCTTCAAAGCCGGACAGGGCGCATTATATGGCTACACCTTC,CAFKAGQGALYGYTF,TRBD1,TRBJ1-2,once,TRBV6-5
TGTGCCAGCAGCTTCTCCGCCTCTCCGGGTCTAGATACGCAGTATTTT,CASSFSASPGLDTQYF,-,TRBJ2-3,few,TRBV7-9
TGTGCCAGCAGCGCGGGGAATGAGCAGTTCTTC,CASSAGNEQFF,-,TRBJ2-1,once,TRBV9
TGTGCCAGCAGGGACAGGGATGACACTGAAGCTTTCTTT,CASRDRDDTEAFF,TRBD1,TRBJ1-1,once,TRBV27
TGTGCCACCAGCAGAGTAGGCGGCTACTCTGGAAACACCATATATTTT,CATSRVGGYSGNTIYF,-,TRBJ1-3,-,TRBV15
TGCGCCAGCACCACGGGACAGGGAGCAGTTAAAAGCAATCAGCCCCAGCATTTT,CASTTGQGAVKSNQPQHF,TRBD1,TRBJ1-5,-,TRBV10-1
TGTGCCAGCAGTGAAGTTAGCGTTCTCTCAGATACGCAGTATTTT,CASSEVSVLSDTQYF,-,TRBJ2-3,once,TRBV6-1
TGTGCCAGCAGTCCAGGGGGGAATCAGCCCCAGCATTTT,CASSPGGNQPQHF,TRBD1,TRBJ1-5,-,TRBV6-4
TGTGCCACCAGCAGGGGACAGAATAATTCACCCCTCCACTTT,CATSRGQNNSPLHF,TRBD1,TRBJ1-6,-,TRBV15
TGTGCCAGCAGCCAATGGGCAGGGGAAGATACGCAGTATTTT,CASSQWAGEDTQYF,-,TRBJ2-3,-,TRBV3-1/TRBV3-2
TGTGCCAGCAGTTTATCGACGTTAGGGAGAGATGGCTACACCTTC,CASSLSTLGRDGYTF,-,TRBJ1-2,-,TRBV27
TGTGCCAGCAACCGGGGAGGTAATCAGCCCCAGCATTTT,CASNRGGNQPQHF,-,TRBJ1-5,-,TRBV12-3/TRBV12-4
TGTGCCAGCAGTTCTAGGCGCTCCTACAATGAGCAGTTCTTC,CASSSRRSYNEQFF,-,TRBJ2-1,-,TRBV6-5
TGTGCCCTAGGGGGTGGGACCGGGGAGCTGTTTTTT,CALGGGTGELFF,-,TRBJ2-2,-,TRBV12-3/TRBV12-4
TGTGCCAGTAGTGCCGACAGGACCGGCACAGATACGCAGTATTTT,CASSADRTGTDTQYF,-,TRBJ2-3,-,TRBV19
TGCGCCAGCAGCCAGATCGGCGGGTCGGATTCACCCCTCCACTTT,CASSQIGGSDSPLHF,-,TRBJ1-6,-,TRBV4-1
TGTGCCAGTAGTATAGTAGCGGGGGAAGAGACCCAGTACTTC,CASSIVAGEETQYF,TRBD2,TRBJ2-5,-,TRBV19
TGTGCCAGTAGTATAGCCCTGGCCACTGAAGCTTTCTTT,CASSIALATEAFF,-,TRBJ1-1,-,TRBV19
TGTGCCACCAGCAGGTCAGGGTCGTCCTACGAGCAGTACTTC,CATSRSGSSYEQYF,-,TRBJ2-7,few,TRBV15
TGCGCCAGCAGCCCTCCCTTCGCGAACACCGGGGAGCTGTTTTTT,CASSPPFANTGELFF,-,TRBJ2-2,-,TRBV5-1
TGTGCCAGCAGCCCCTGGCGACGGGGCCAAGAGACCCAGTACTTC,CASSPWRRGQETQYF,-,TRBJ2-5,-,TRBV7-6
TGCGCCAGCAGCTCTATATCCACCGGGGAGCTGTTTTTT,CASSSISTGELFF,-,TRBJ2-2,-,TRBV5-1
TGTGCCAGCAGTTCTGGACAGGGGGCCTTATATAACTATGGCTACACCTTC,CASSSGQGALYNYGYTF,TRBD1,TRBJ1-2,-,TRBV28
TGTGCCAGCAGTCCGTCCCCGGACAGAAGTCATCAGCCCCAGCATTTT,CASSPSPDRSHQPQHF,-,TRBJ1-5,-,TRBV27
TGTGCCTGGAGTTCACGGGAGAATCAGCCCCAGCATTTT,CAWSSRENQPQHF,-,TRBJ1-5,-,TRBV30
TGTGCCAGCAGTACTAGCGGGGAACAAACCTACGAGCAGTACTTC,CASSTSGEQTYEQYF,TRBD2,TRBJ2-7,many,TRBV2
TGTGCCTGGAATAACAGGGGATTTTCAACCCAGTACTTC,CAWNNRGFSTQYF,TRBD1,TRBJ2-5,-,TRBV30
TGTGCCAGCAGCCAAGATGATACGGGGGACCAAGAGACCCAGTACTTC,CASSQDDTGDQETQYF,-,TRBJ2-5,-,TRBV3-1/TRBV3-2
TGTGCCAGCAGCGTAGACAGGGGGGGACCAGAGACCCAGTACTTC,CASSVDRGGPETQYF,-,TRBJ2-5,-,TRBV9
TGTGCCAGCAGCACCGGGACTAGCGGGAGTACAGTGAATGAGCAGTTCTTC,CASSTGTSGSTVNEQFF,TRBD2,TRBJ2-1,-,TRBV5-4
TGTGCCAGTAGTCCCCTGGGACAACATGAAGCTTTCTTT,CASSPLGQHEAFF,-,TRBJ1-1,few,TRBV19
TGTGCCAGTTCACTAGCGGGACCCTACAATGAGCAGTTCTTC,CASSLAGPYNEQFF,TRBD2,TRBJ2-1,-,TRBV28